The rows below give T cell receptor beta chains drawn from one sample of a study of breast tumors, draining lymph nodes, adjacent tissues. TCRdb redid the calling of the multiplex PCR reads with MiXCR, one entry per CDR3 protein. The sample holds approximately 45,000 distinct CDR3 sequences; 20% to 25% are singletons and the top ten take about 7.8%. Material for sequencing was breast tumor tissue. Receptors originate from a female donor with breast cancer. Some clones in this sample may be carry-over from other donors' samples. The CDR3 runs from the conserved cysteine through the conserved F or W. Fields, in order: V gene, J gene, clone size, D gene, CDR3 DNA, CDR3 protein. A D gene is named only where the DNA matches it firmly. Clone size is stated in some rows and not others, as once, few, many or a class when expanded.

V gene: TRBV19; J gene: TRBJ2-3; clone size: many; D gene: -; CDR3 DNA: TGTGCCAGTAGTATCGGGATAAACGCCCCGGCAGATACGCAGTATTTT; CDR3 protein: CASSIGINAPADTQYF
V gene: TRBV2; J gene: TRBJ2-5; clone size: many; D gene: -; CDR3 DNA: TGTGCCAGCAGTGATCTGTCGACCCAGTACTTC; CDR3 protein: CASSDLSTQYF
V gene: TRBV7-2; J gene: TRBJ1-2; clone size: -; D gene: TRBD1; CDR3 DNA: TGTGCCAGCAACCGACAGGGCGGCGGATCGGGCTTCACCTTC; CDR3 protein: CASNRQGGGSGFTF
V gene: TRBV12-3/TRBV12-4; J gene: TRBJ2-4; clone size: few; D gene: -; CDR3 DNA: TGTGCCAGCAGTTTTTGGGGACTGGCCAAAAACATTCAGTACTTC; CDR3 protein: CASSFWGLAKNIQYF
V gene: TRBV30; J gene: TRBJ1-1; clone size: -; D gene: -; CDR3 DNA: TGTGCCTGGAGTACAGGGTGGACTGAAGCTTTCTTT; CDR3 protein: CAWSTGWTEAFF
V gene: TRBV6-4; J gene: TRBJ2-1; clone size: many; D gene: -; CDR3 DNA: TGTGCCAGTCGACTGGAGAGCTCCTACAATGAGCAGTTCTTC; CDR3 protein: CASRLESSYNEQFF
V gene: TRBV28; J gene: TRBJ1-2; clone size: -; D gene: -; CDR3 DNA: TGTGCCAGCAGTTTATACATGCGGGGAAGACGGGCGAGTGGGTATGGCTACCCCTTC; CDR3 protein: CASSLYMRGRRASGYGYPF
V gene: TRBV18; J gene: TRBJ1-5; clone size: many; D gene: -; CDR3 DNA: TGTGCCAGCTCACAGGCAGGTGGGGATCAGCCCCAGCATTTT; CDR3 protein: CASSQAGGDQPQHF
V gene: TRBV27; J gene: TRBJ1-6; clone size: many; D gene: -; CDR3 DNA: TGTGCCAGCAGTTGGGGACCCACCCAGTATAATTCACCCCTCCACTTT; CDR3 protein: CASSWGPTQYNSPLHF
V gene: TRBV6-1; J gene: TRBJ2-7; clone size: many; D gene: -; CDR3 DNA: TGTGCCAGCAGCTACGCCCTTTGGGAGCAGTACTTC; CDR3 protein: CASSYALWEQYF
V gene: TRBV7-2; J gene: TRBJ1-2; clone size: many; D gene: -; CDR3 DNA: TGTGCCAGCAGTTTGCGCCATTATTATGGCTACACCTTC; CDR3 protein: CASSLRHYYGYTF
V gene: TRBV12-3/TRBV12-4; J gene: TRBJ1-2; clone size: many; D gene: -; CDR3 DNA: TGTGCCAGCAGTTCTAGGGACGGGGTTCTAGGTGGCTACACCTTC; CDR3 protein: CASSSRDGVLGGYTF
V gene: TRBV7-9; J gene: TRBJ2-5; clone size: many; D gene: -; CDR3 DNA: TGTGCCAGCAGCTCTAGCGCTGAGACCCAGTACTTC; CDR3 protein: CASSSSAETQYF
V gene: TRBV20-1; J gene: TRBJ2-7; clone size: many; D gene: TRBD2; CDR3 DNA: TGCAGTGTTCCCAGGACTAGCGGGAGTGGCGAGCAGTACTTC; CDR3 protein: CSVPRTSGSGEQYF
V gene: TRBV5-1; J gene: TRBJ2-3; clone size: many; D gene: -; CDR3 DNA: TGCGCCAGCAGCTTACGGGACCTCACAGATACGCAGTATTTT; CDR3 protein: CASSLRDLTDTQYF
V gene: TRBV28; J gene: TRBJ1-3; clone size: few; D gene: -; CDR3 DNA: TGTGCCAGCAGCCGAACAGGGTCTGGAAACACCATATATTTT; CDR3 protein: CASSRTGSGNTIYF
V gene: TRBV20-1; J gene: TRBJ1-3; clone size: -; D gene: -; CDR3 DNA: TGCAGTGCTCGGAGGCTAGGGGGAAACACCATATATTTT; CDR3 protein: CSARRLGGNTIYF
V gene: TRBV29-1; J gene: TRBJ1-5; clone size: many; D gene: -; CDR3 DNA: TGCAGCGTTGGGGCAGGGGATCAGCCCCAGCATTTT; CDR3 protein: CSVGAGDQPQHF
V gene: TRBV27; J gene: TRBJ2-2; clone size: -; D gene: -; CDR3 DNA: TGTGCCAGCAGTTTCTCGGGACTGAACACCGGGGAGCTGTTTTTT; CDR3 protein: CASSFSGLNTGELFF
V gene: TRBV5-8; J gene: TRBJ1-5; clone size: many; D gene: -; CDR3 DNA: TGTGCCAGCAGCTTGGGGACATTAAATAGCAATCAGCCCCAGCATTTT; CDR3 protein: CASSLGTLNSNQPQHF
V gene: TRBV20-1; J gene: TRBJ2-3; clone size: many; D gene: -; CDR3 DNA: TGCAGTGCTAGGCCGCCATCCACAGATACGCAGTATTTT; CDR3 protein: CSARPPSTDTQYF
V gene: TRBV6-5; J gene: TRBJ2-7; clone size: -; D gene: -; CDR3 DNA: TGTGCCAGCAGTTACAGGACGCGCTCCTACGAGCAGTACTTC; CDR3 protein: CASSYRTRSYEQYF
V gene: TRBV19; J gene: TRBJ2-3; clone size: -; D gene: TRBD1; CDR3 DNA: TGTGCCAGTAGTAGGGACAGGGGCGGCACAGATACGCAGTATTTT; CDR3 protein: CASSRDRGGTDTQYF
V gene: TRBV14; J gene: TRBJ2-2; clone size: many; D gene: -; CDR3 DNA: TGTGCCAGCAGCCAAGATGTCAGGGCCACCGGGGAGCTGTTTTTT; CDR3 protein: CASSQDVRATGELFF
V gene: TRBV5-6; J gene: TRBJ1-2; clone size: many; D gene: -; CDR3 DNA: TGTGCCAGCAGCTACCCCGGGACGGAGGGAGGCTACACCTTC; CDR3 protein: CASSYPGTEGGYTF
V gene: TRBV5-1; J gene: TRBJ2-2; clone size: many; D gene: -; CDR3 DNA: TGCGCCAGCAGCTTGAGGGCAGAGAACACCGGGGAGCTGTTTTTT; CDR3 protein: CASSLRAENTGELFF
V gene: TRBV2; J gene: TRBJ1-3; clone size: -; D gene: TRBD1; CDR3 DNA: TGTGCCAGCACCAGACAGGGGTCCGGAAACACCATATATTTT; CDR3 protein: CASTRQGSGNTIYF
V gene: TRBV27; J gene: TRBJ2-1; clone size: many; D gene: -; CDR3 DNA: TGTGCCAGCAGGCTTGAGGGGTACAATGAGCAGTTCTTC; CDR3 protein: CASRLEGYNEQFF
V gene: TRBV20-1; J gene: TRBJ1-5; clone size: many; D gene: -; CDR3 DNA: TGCAGTGCTAGAGGCCAGGGGATAGGGGATCAGCCCCAGCATTTT; CDR3 protein: CSARGQGIGDQPQHF
V gene: TRBV7-9; J gene: TRBJ2-2; clone size: many; D gene: -; CDR3 DNA: TGTGCCAGCAGCCACGTTAGAAGAGGGGAGCTGTTTTTT; CDR3 protein: CASSHVRRGELFF
V gene: TRBV20-1; J gene: TRBJ1-2; clone size: many; D gene: -; CDR3 DNA: TGCAGTGCTAGAGATAGGGAGGGTGGCTACACCTTC; CDR3 protein: CSARDREGGYTF
V gene: TRBV6-5; J gene: TRBJ1-2; clone size: many; D gene: -; CDR3 DNA: TGTGCCAGCAGTTACTTCTACGGCTATGGCTACACCTTC; CDR3 protein: CASSYFYGYGYTF
V gene: TRBV19; J gene: TRBJ1-2; clone size: many; D gene: -; CDR3 DNA: TGTGCCAGTAGTATACAGACCCTCTATGGCTACACCTTC; CDR3 protein: CASSIQTLYGYTF
V gene: TRBV25-1; J gene: TRBJ2-3; clone size: many; D gene: TRBD1; CDR3 DNA: TGTGCCAGCAGTGGTAACTATGGGACAGGTGGGGGTAGTAGCACAGATACGCAGTATTTT; CDR3 protein: CASSGNYGTGGGSSTDTQYF
V gene: TRBV12-3/TRBV12-4; J gene: TRBJ2-4; clone size: many; D gene: TRBD2; CDR3 DNA: TGTGCCAGCAGTCCGGGGGGGTCGGCACAGGACATTCAGTACTTC; CDR3 protein: CASSPGGSAQDIQYF
V gene: TRBV4-1; J gene: TRBJ1-5; clone size: many; D gene: -; CDR3 DNA: TGCGCCAGCAGCCTAGGACAGACCGATCAGCCCCAGCATTTT; CDR3 protein: CASSLGQTDQPQHF
V gene: TRBV6-2/TRBV6-3; J gene: TRBJ1-5; clone size: many; D gene: TRBD1; CDR3 DNA: TGTGCCAGCAGTCCTGAAGGGGGCGATCAGCCCCAGCATTTT; CDR3 protein: CASSPEGGDQPQHF
V gene: TRBV7-8; J gene: TRBJ2-5; clone size: many; D gene: -; CDR3 DNA: TGTGCCAGCAGCTTAAGGCGTACACAAGAGACCCAGTACTTC; CDR3 protein: CASSLRRTQETQYF
V gene: TRBV7-3; J gene: TRBJ2-6; clone size: few; D gene: -; CDR3 DNA: TGTGCCAGCAGCTTGTTACACCCTGGGGCCAACGTCCTGACTTTC; CDR3 protein: CASSLLHPGANVLTF
V gene: TRBV5-1; J gene: TRBJ1-3; clone size: many; D gene: -; CDR3 DNA: TGCGCCAGCACCACTTGGGGCTCTGGAAACACCATATATTTT; CDR3 protein: CASTTWGSGNTIYF
V gene: TRBV11-2; J gene: TRBJ2-5; clone size: -; D gene: -; CDR3 DNA: TGTGCCAGCAGCGTTTACGGCCGGGGCGGCCAAGAGACCCAGTACTTC; CDR3 protein: CASSVYGRGGQETQYF
V gene: TRBV20-1; J gene: TRBJ2-1; clone size: many; D gene: TRBD2; CDR3 DNA: TGCAGTGCTAGAGAAGCTAGCGGGGCTCGGGATGAGCAGTTCTTC; CDR3 protein: CSAREASGARDEQFF
V gene: TRBV5-6; J gene: TRBJ2-3; clone size: many; D gene: -; CDR3 DNA: TGTGCCAGCAGCTTGCCGTCGGGAGCCACAGATACGCAGTATTTT; CDR3 protein: CASSLPSGATDTQYF
V gene: TRBV6-2/TRBV6-3; J gene: TRBJ2-1; clone size: few; D gene: TRBD2; CDR3 DNA: TGTGCCAGCAGAAGGGGACTAGCTTCCTACAATGAGCAGTTCTTC; CDR3 protein: CASRRGLASYNEQFF
V gene: TRBV7-6; J gene: TRBJ2-1; clone size: few; D gene: -; CDR3 DNA: TGTGCCAGCAGCTTTCCACTAGGAGTAAATTACAATGAGCAGTTCTTC; CDR3 protein: CASSFPLGVNYNEQFF
V gene: TRBV5-8; J gene: TRBJ2-7; clone size: many; D gene: TRBD1; CDR3 DNA: TGTGCCAGCAGCTTGGTCCAGGGGGCTTACGAGCAGTACTTC; CDR3 protein: CASSLVQGAYEQYF
V gene: TRBV28; J gene: TRBJ2-7; clone size: few; D gene: TRBD1; CDR3 DNA: TGTGCCAGCAATACGGGACAGGGTGGCTACGAGCAGTACTTC; CDR3 protein: CASNTGQGGYEQYF
V gene: TRBV6-6; J gene: TRBJ2-1; clone size: -; D gene: TRBD1; CDR3 DNA: TGTGCCACGACGGGACAGGGTTACAATGAGCAGTTCTTC; CDR3 protein: CATTGQGYNEQFF
V gene: TRBV12-3/TRBV12-4; J gene: TRBJ2-2; clone size: many; D gene: -; CDR3 DNA: TGTGCCAGCAGTCTCCTGGAGGCCGGGGAGCTGTTTTTT; CDR3 protein: CASSLLEAGELFF
V gene: TRBV6-5; J gene: TRBJ2-7; clone size: medium-sized; D gene: -; CDR3 DNA: TGTGCCAGCAGCCCGGGACACAGCTTAGCCTACGAGCAGTACTTC; CDR3 protein: CASSPGHSLAYEQYF
V gene: TRBV7-9; J gene: TRBJ1-5; clone size: many; D gene: -; CDR3 DNA: TGTGCCAGCAGCTTAGCGGCGGGTGAACCCCAGCATTTT; CDR3 protein: CASSLAAGEPQHF
V gene: TRBV7-9; J gene: TRBJ2-7; clone size: -; D gene: -; CDR3 DNA: TGTGCCAGCAGCTTGGGGACCTACGGGGAGCAGTACTTC; CDR3 protein: CASSLGTYGEQYF
V gene: TRBV30; J gene: TRBJ1-5; clone size: -; D gene: -; CDR3 DNA: TGTGCCTGGAGCCCGAAGTTGAGTCAGCCCCAGCATTTT; CDR3 protein: CAWSPKLSQPQHF
V gene: TRBV3-1; J gene: TRBJ2-1; clone size: -; D gene: -; CDR3 DNA: TGTGCCAGCAGCCAAGATCTCAATGAGCAGTTCTTC; CDR3 protein: CASSQDLNEQFF
V gene: TRBV19; J gene: TRBJ2-1; clone size: many; D gene: -; CDR3 DNA: TGTGCCAGTAGTCCCGAGTTACGCTACAATGAGCAGTTCTTC; CDR3 protein: CASSPELRYNEQFF
V gene: TRBV20-1; J gene: TRBJ2-1; clone size: few; D gene: -; CDR3 DNA: TGCAGTGCCCCGAGAGGTCCCGATGAGCAGTTCTTC; CDR3 protein: CSAPRGPDEQFF
V gene: TRBV20-1; J gene: TRBJ2-1; clone size: many; D gene: -; CDR3 DNA: TGCAGTGCCGACGGTTTAGGGACACCATACAATGAGCAGTTCTTC; CDR3 protein: CSADGLGTPYNEQFF
V gene: TRBV2; J gene: TRBJ1-4; clone size: many; D gene: TRBD1; CDR3 DNA: TGTGCCACCCGACAGGGTCTGACTAATGAAAAACTGTTTTTT; CDR3 protein: CATRQGLTNEKLFF